A selection of T cell receptor beta chains follows, all from one sample in a study of OX40 agonist ivuxolimab in advanced cancers. TCRdb's copy holds only in-frame clones and misses some; the assay was immunoSEQ multiplex PCR. The sample carries 32,000 or so clones, roughly 76% recorded once. This specimen was CD4+ or CD8+ T cells sorted from blood, taken in a trial of the OX40 agonist ivuxolimab. The receptors here all came from an adult with an advanced solid tumor such as melanoma, head and neck, liver or kidney cancer. CDR3s include the opening cysteine and the closing phenylalanine or tryptophan. Each record gives: clone size, D gene, V gene, J gene, CDR3 protein, CDR3 DNA. The D gene is left open where the match is weak. Clone size is given for some rows only: seen once, a few or many times, or a class if the clone is expanded.

few	TRBD2	TRBV7-8	TRBJ2-5	CASSLRFSGVQETQYF	TGTGCCAGCAGCTTAAGGTTTAGCGGGGTTCAAGAGACCCAGTACTTC
few	NA	TRBV6-1	TRBJ2-5	CASNFLSGLQETQYF	TGTGCCAGCAACTTCCTATCGGGGCTCCAAGAGACCCAGTACTTC
NA	NA	TRBV18	TRBJ1-4	CASSPPTVWAKLFF	TGTGCCAGCTCACCACCGACGGTATGGGCAAAACTGTTTTTT
NA	NA	TRBV5-1	TRBJ2-7	CASSLETAGVYEQYF	TGCGCCAGCAGCTTGGAGACGGCAGGAGTCTACGAGCAGTACTTC
once	NA	TRBV28	TRBJ1-6	CASGGSLGTGNSPLHF	TGTGCCAGCGGCGGGAGCCTGGGGACTGGTAATTCACCCCTCCACTTT
NA	TRBD2	TRBV28	TRBJ2-7	CASRDSGRVTHEQYF	TGTGCCAGCAGGGATAGCGGGAGAGTCACCCACGAGCAGTACTTC
NA	NA	TRBV7-2	TRBJ1-5	CASSSMDGNQPQHF	TGTGCCAGCAGCTCTATGGACGGTAATCAGCCCCAGCATTTT
NA	NA	TRBV7-2	TRBJ1-1	CASSLGMNTEAFF	TGTGCCAGCAGCTTGGGGATGAACACTGAAGCTTTCTTT
NA	NA	TRBV28	TRBJ2-2	CASSLDASSANTGELFF	TGTGCCAGCAGTCTTGACGCTAGCTCGGCGAACACCGGGGAGCTGTTTTTT
NA	TRBD2	TRBV7-9	TRBJ2-7	CASSLGLAGGLLYEQYF	TGTGCCAGCAGCTTAGGGCTAGCGGGAGGTCTACTCTACGAGCAGTACTTC
NA	NA	TRBV9	TRBJ1-1	CASSPGNTEAFF	TGTGCCAGCAGCCCCGGGAACACTGAAGCTTTCTTT
NA	TRBD1	TRBV19	TRBJ1-2	CASSTQRQGANYGYTF	TGTGCCAGTAGTACCCAACGACAGGGGGCAAACTATGGCTACACCTTC
once	NA	TRBV6-5	TRBJ1-1	CASSYIGARTEAFF	TGTGCCAGCAGTTACATCGGGGCGCGGACTGAAGCTTTCTTT
NA	NA	TRBV7-2	TRBJ1-2	CASSSRGAYRDYGYTF	TGTGCCAGCAGCTCCCGCGGGGCATACCGGGACTATGGCTACACCTTC
NA	NA	TRBV5-1	TRBJ2-1	CASSLGGQPYNEQFF	TGCGCCAGCAGCTTGGGGGGCCAACCCTACAATGAGCAGTTCTTC
NA	NA	TRBV5-1	TRBJ1-3	CASSSSGGFSGNTIYF	TGCGCCAGCAGCTCTAGTGGGGGTTTCTCTGGAAACACCATATATTTT
NA	NA	TRBV7-9	TRBJ1-1	CASSLVDGTEAFF	TGTGCCAGCAGCTTAGTCGACGGCACTGAAGCTTTCTTT
NA	NA	TRBV7-8	TRBJ1-1	CASSLGDWETEAFF	TGTGCCAGCAGCTTAGGGGACTGGGAAACTGAAGCTTTCTTT
NA	NA	TRBV6-6	TRBJ1-5	CASSYTEGDQPQHF	TGTGCCAGCAGTTACACTGAGGGAGATCAGCCCCAGCATTTT
NA	NA	TRBV29-1	TRBJ1-1	CSVSLNTEAFF	TGCAGCGTCTCACTGAACACTGAAGCTTTCTTT
NA	TRBD1	TRBV6-1	TRBJ1-3	CASYPQQGQGNTIYF	TGTGCCAGCTATCCCCAACAAGGACAGGGGAACACCATATATTTT
NA	NA	TRBV2	TRBJ1-5	CASSEAREQPQHF	TGTGCCAGCAGTGAAGCGCGGGAGCAGCCCCAGCATTTT
NA	TRBD1	TRBV15	TRBJ1-1	CATSRDLTGLPTEAFF	TGTGCCACCAGCAGAGATTTGACAGGGCTACCGACTGAAGCTTTCTTT
NA	NA	TRBV19	TRBJ2-5	CASSYEDQETQYF	TGTGCCAGTAGTTACGAAGACCAAGAGACCCAGTACTTC
NA	NA	TRBV4-1	TRBJ2-3	CASSQVVQLDTQYF	TGCGCCAGCAGCCAAGTAGTACAGTTGGATACGCAGTATTTT